These 5 T cell receptor beta chains originate from one sample sequenced in a study of T cell repertoires and HLA-DP antigens. TCRdb keeps only in-frame clones here, not all; method: immunoSEQ multiplex PCR. Of approximately 86,000 clones listed, about 89% are singletons. What these receptors recognize is not known. Sequenced material: CD4+ T cells from PBMCs. The receptor set was obtained from a man over 45 in good health and CMV-seronegative.

The chain couples TRBV7-8 to TRBJ1-5; D is possibly TRBD1 (5 bases). This CDR3 spans 16 amino acids. Germline values: CDR1 SGHVS, CDR2 FQNEAQ. Deletions cut 1 base from V and 1 base from J, with 11 bases between. The CDR3 sequence: CASSLGDRSSNQPQHF. CDR3 in DNA: TGTGCCAGCAGCTTAGGCGACAGATCCAGCAATCAGCCCCAGCATTTT.

The count of this clone is one. The V call is TRBV4-2, the J call TRBJ2-5; the match to TRBD2 covers 11 bases. The CDR3 totals 21 residues. The V gene's germline CDR1 is LGHNA and CDR2 YNFKEQ. Trimming took 0 bases from V and 5 from J; bases not matched to a gene: 20. The CDR3 reads CASSQEDWVGEGLAAGETQYF. The CDR3 DNA is TGTGCCAGCAGCCAAGAGGATTGGGTCGGCGAGGGACTAGCGGCTGGGGAGACCCAGTACTTC.

This clone is a singleton in its sample. V and J are TRBV19 and TRBJ1-1, with D unresolved. This CDR3 has 14 residues. Germline CDR1 and CDR2: LNHDA and SQIVND (reference sequence). The V and J ends lost 6 bases and 0 bases respectively, with 11 bases between them. The CDR3, as DNA: TGTGCCAGTAGCCCACCAACTCTGAACACTGAAGCTTTCTTT. Its protein is CASSPPTLNTEAFF. The variable domain in full, completed from reference TRBV19 and TRBJ1-1, reads DGGITQSPKYLFRKEGQNVTLSCEQNLNHDAMYWYRQDPGQGLRLIYYSQIVNDFQKGDIAEGYSVSREKKESFPLTVTSAQKNPTAFYLCASSPPTLNTEAFFGQGTRLTVV.

This clone occurred many times. The rearrangement links TRBV15 to TRBJ2-5; D is tentatively TRBD1 or TRBD2 (5 bases each). Germline V gene sequence: CDR1 LNHNV, CDR2 YYDKDF (reference sequence). V lost 1 base and J lost 5, with 11 bases in between. There are 14 residues in the CDR3. For the CDR3, the DNA is TGTGCCACCAGCAGAGCGGCAGAGGGGGAGACCCAGTACTTC. It yields the protein CATSRAAEGETQYF.

The rearrangement links TRBV5-1 to TRBJ1-4; D might be TRBD1 (5 bases). Germline V CDR1 and CDR2: SGHRS, YFSETQ. Trimming took 9 bases from V and 5 from J, leaving 17 bases between them. The CDR3 has 14 amino acids. CDR3 sequence: CAMLDRKRNEKLFF. In DNA form, the CDR3 reads TGCGCCATGCTCGACAGAAAGCGGAATGAAAAACTGTTTTTT. Filled out from reference TRBV5-1 and TRBJ1-4, the complete variable domain reads KAGVTQTPRYLIKTRGQQVTLSCSPISGHRSVSWYQQTPGQGLQFLFEYFSETQRNKGNFPGRFSGRQFSNSRSEMNVSTLELGDSALYLCAMLDRKRNEKLFFGSGTQLSVL.